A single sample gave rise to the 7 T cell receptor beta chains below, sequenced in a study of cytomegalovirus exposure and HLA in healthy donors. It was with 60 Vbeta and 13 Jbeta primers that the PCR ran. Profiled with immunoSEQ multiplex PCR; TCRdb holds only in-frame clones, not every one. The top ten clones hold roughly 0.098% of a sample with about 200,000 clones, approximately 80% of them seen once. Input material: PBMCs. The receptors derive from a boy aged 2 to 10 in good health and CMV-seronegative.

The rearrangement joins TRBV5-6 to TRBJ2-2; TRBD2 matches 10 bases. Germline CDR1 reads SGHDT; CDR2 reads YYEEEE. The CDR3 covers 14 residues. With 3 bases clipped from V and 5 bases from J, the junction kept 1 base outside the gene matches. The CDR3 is CASSWTSGTGELFF. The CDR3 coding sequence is TGTGCCAGCAGCTGGACTAGCGGAACCGGGGAGCTGTTTTTT.

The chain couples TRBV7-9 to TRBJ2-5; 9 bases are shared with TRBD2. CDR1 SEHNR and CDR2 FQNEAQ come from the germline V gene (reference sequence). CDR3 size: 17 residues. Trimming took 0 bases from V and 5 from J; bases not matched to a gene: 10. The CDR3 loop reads CASSLAVVAGGPETQYF. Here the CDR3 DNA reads TGTGCCAGCAGCTTAGCGGTTGTGGCGGGGGGGCCCGAGACCCAGTACTTC.

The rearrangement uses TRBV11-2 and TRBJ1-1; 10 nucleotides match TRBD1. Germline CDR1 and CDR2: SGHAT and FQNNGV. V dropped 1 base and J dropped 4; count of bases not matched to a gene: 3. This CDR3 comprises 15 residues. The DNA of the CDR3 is TGTGCCAGCAGCTTAGGACAGGGGGCGGTCACTGAAGCTTTCTTT. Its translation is CASSLGQGAVTEAFF.

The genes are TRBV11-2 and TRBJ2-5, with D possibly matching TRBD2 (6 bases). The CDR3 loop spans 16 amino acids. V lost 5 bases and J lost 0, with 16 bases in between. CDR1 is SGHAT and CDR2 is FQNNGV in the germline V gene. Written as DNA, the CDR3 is TGTGCCAGCAGCCTAGTGATCGCGGGGTACCAAGAGACCCAGTACTTC. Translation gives CASSLVIAGYQETQYF.

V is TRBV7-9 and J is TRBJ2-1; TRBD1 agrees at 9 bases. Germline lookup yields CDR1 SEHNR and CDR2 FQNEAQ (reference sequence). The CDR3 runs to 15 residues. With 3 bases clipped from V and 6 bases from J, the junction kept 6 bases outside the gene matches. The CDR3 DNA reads TGTGCCAGCAGCTTGATGGGACAGGGAGTCAATGAGCAGTTCTTC. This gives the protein CASSLMGQGVNEQFF.

CDR3 nucleotide sequence: TGTGCCAGTAGTATAAGCCGGGGTTCCATGAACACTGAAGCTTTCTTT. This translates into CASSISRGSMNTEAFF. The rearrangement joins TRBV19 to TRBJ1-1; D unclear. CDR1 and CDR2 (germline): LNHDA, SQIVND (reference sequence). CDR3 size: 16 residues. The ends were cut back, 2 bases at V and 0 bases at J, with 13 bases in the middle.

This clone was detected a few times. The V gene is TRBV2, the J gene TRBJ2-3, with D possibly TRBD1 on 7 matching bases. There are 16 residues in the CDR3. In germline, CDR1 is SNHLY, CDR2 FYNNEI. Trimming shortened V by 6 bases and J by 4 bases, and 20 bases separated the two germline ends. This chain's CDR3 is CASRRLGQGGSDTQYF. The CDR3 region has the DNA TGTGCCAGCAGGAGGTTAGGGCAGGGGGGCTCAGATACGCAGTATTTT.